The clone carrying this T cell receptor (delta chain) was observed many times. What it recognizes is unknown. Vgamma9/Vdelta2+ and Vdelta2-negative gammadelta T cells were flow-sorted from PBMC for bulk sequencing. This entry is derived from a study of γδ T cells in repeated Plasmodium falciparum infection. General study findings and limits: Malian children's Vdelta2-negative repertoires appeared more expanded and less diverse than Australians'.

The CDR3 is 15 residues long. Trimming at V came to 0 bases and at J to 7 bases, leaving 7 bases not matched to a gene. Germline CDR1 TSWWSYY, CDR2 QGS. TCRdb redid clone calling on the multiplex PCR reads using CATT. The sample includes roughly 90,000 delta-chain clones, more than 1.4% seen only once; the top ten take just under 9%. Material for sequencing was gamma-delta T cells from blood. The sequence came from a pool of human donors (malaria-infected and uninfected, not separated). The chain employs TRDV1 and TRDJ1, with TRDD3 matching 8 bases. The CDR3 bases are TGTGCTCTTGGGGAACTTTGCGTACTGGGGGTTAAACTCATCTTT. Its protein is CALGELCVLGVKLIF.